These 31 T cell receptor beta chains originate from one sample sequenced in a study of cytomegalovirus exposure and HLA in healthy donors. The PCR made use of 60 Vbeta and 13 Jbeta primers. The repertoire was sequenced with immunoSEQ multiplex PCR; TCRdb's copy has only in-frame clones and lacks some. The table shows approximately 300,000 clones, with around 80% occurring only once. The specimen was PBMCs. Receptors were obtained from a girl aged 2-10 years in good health and CMV-seronegative.

The chain carries TRBV9 and TRBJ2-5, with D possibly being TRBD2 (6 bases). The J call could be wrong; TRBJ2-7 is a better fit for the DNA end. The CDR3 spans 16 residues. Germline values: CDR1 SGDLS, CDR2 YYNGEE. The chain's CDR3 is CASSPQSGVGSYEQYF. The CDR3 DNA reads as TGTGCCAGCAGCCCCCAGTCGGGGGTTGGGTCCTACGAGCAGTACTTC.

Only one count was recorded for this clone. The chain employs TRBV11-2 and TRBJ2-2; D is ambiguous. Trimming pared 1 base from V and 4 bases from J, leaving 7 bases between. In germline, CDR1 is SGHAT, CDR2 FQNNGV. The CDR3 totals 14 residues. The CDR3 nucleotides read TGTGCCAGCAGCTTAGGGCATGTCACCGGGGAGCTGTTTTTT. This translates into CASSLGHVTGELFF.

V is TRBV9 and J is TRBJ2-1; 15 positions match TRBD2. In germline, CDR1 is SGDLS, CDR2 YYNGEE. CDR3 length: 16 amino acids. J lost 5 bases, V lost 3 bases, and 3 bases had no gene match. The CDR3 DNA is TGTGCCAGCAGCGGGACTAGCGGGAGGGGAAACAATGAGCAGTTCTTC. Protein: CASSGTSGRGNNEQFF.

The chain recombines TRBV6-6 with TRBJ2-3; 11 bases align to TRBD2. Germline-derived CDR1 and CDR2 are MNHNY and SVGAGI (reference sequence). Unmatched junction bases numbered 8, after V lost 6 bases and J lost 6 bases. The CDR3 contains 15 residues. In DNA, the CDR3 is TGTGCCAGCAGCCAGCTAGCGGGAGGAACCGATACGCAGTATTTT. Its protein product is CASSQLAGGTDTQYF.

The chain carries TRBV7-3 and TRBJ1-6; D not resolved. This CDR3 is 15 amino acids long. Trimming shortened V by 0 bases and J by 11 bases, and 14 bases separated the two germline ends. Per the germline V gene, CDR1 is SGHTA and CDR2 is FQGTGA. CDR3 DNA sequence: TGTGCCAGCAGCTTAACTGGGTCCGGGAGGGCACCCCTCCACTTT. It translates to CASSLTGSGRAPLHF.

The V and J genes are TRBV4-1 and TRBJ1-4; 8 bases are shared with TRBD1. The CDR3 spans 17 residues. From germline, CDR1 is MGHRA and CDR2 YSYEKL. V lost 0 bases, J lost 6 bases, and 9 bases stayed unmatched. The CDR3 loop reads CASSQDPPRGRDEKLFF. In DNA form, the CDR3 reads TGCGCCAGCAGCCAAGATCCCCCCAGGGGGCGCGATGAAAAACTGTTTTTT.

The chain couples TRBV6-1 to TRBJ1-1, with D perhaps TRBD1 (5 bases). The germline gives CDR1 MNHNS, CDR2 SASEGT. The CDR3 totals 14 residues. Trimming cost V 1 base and J 0 bases, with 6 bases left between them. The CDR3 here is CASSEEGMNTEAFF. The CDR3, as DNA: TGTGCCAGCAGTGAAGAGGGGATGAACACTGAAGCTTTCTTT.

J is TRBJ1-2 and V is TRBV14; 11 nucleotides line up with TRBD1. This CDR3 comprises 16 residues. CDR1 SGHDN and CDR2 FVKESK come from the germline V gene. The trim removed 1 base at V and 8 bases at J, leaving 9 bases unmatched. For the CDR3, the DNA is TGTGCCAGCAGCCAAGCAGTGGACAGGGGGCTAAGGGGCTACACCTTC. This sequence encodes CASSQAVDRGLRGYTF.

This chain joins TRBV5-1 and TRBJ2-7; TRBD1 aligns across 9 bases. J was trimmed by 5 bases and V by 4 bases; bases with no gene match: 13. Germline V gene lookup returns CDR1 SGHRS and CDR2 YFSETQ. The CDR3 totals 16 residues. CDR3 coding DNA: TGCGCCAGCAGCCCTTCTTCGGGACAGGGTTACCACGAGCAGTACTTC. Amino acids: CASSPSSGQGYHEQYF.

The chain combines TRBV5-4 with TRBJ1-2; D gene uncertain. The germline gives CDR1 SGHNT, CDR2 YYREEE (reference sequence). Trimming pared 4 bases from V and 0 bases from J, leaving 13 bases between. The CDR3 spans 15 residues. CDR3 residues: CASSQELSSNYGYTF. The CDR3 region has the DNA TGTGCCAGCAGCCAAGAGCTGTCTTCTAACTATGGCTACACCTTC.

This clone was seen a few times. The V gene is TRBV7-8, the J gene TRBJ1-5; D remains ambiguous. Germline V lookup: CDR1 SGHVS, CDR2 FQNEAQ. V dropped 1 base and J dropped 4 bases, with 8 bases sitting between them. The CDR3 runs to 14 residues. CDR3 in amino acids: CASSLGQDNQPQHF. CDR3 sequence (DNA): TGTGCCAGCAGCTTAGGACAAGATAATCAGCCCCAGCATTTT.

In nucleotides, the CDR3 is TGTGCCAGCAGCGGTGGGGGGTTTACGGATACGCAGTATTTT. Protein: CASSGGGFTDTQYF. The chain links TRBV9 to TRBJ2-3; maybe TRBD2 (6 bases). V lost 3 bases, J lost 6 bases, and 14 bases lay in between. Looked up from germline, CDR1 is SGDLS and CDR2 is YYNGEE. The CDR3 is made up of 14 amino acids.

CDR3 bases: TGTGCCATCAGTGGGGGACAGGCTAATAGCAATCAGCCCCAGCATTTT. Translating it yields CAISGGQANSNQPQHF. The genes are TRBV10-3 and TRBJ1-5, with TRBD1 identical over 8 bases. Trimming removed 4 bases from V and 0 bases from J; junction bases left unmatched: 5. Germline V gene lookup returns CDR1 ENHRY and CDR2 SYGVKD. CDR3 length: 16 residues.

The CDR3 loop reads CASSRQGDTEAFF. For the CDR3, the DNA is TGTGCCAGCAGCCGACAGGGGGACACTGAAGCTTTCTTT. V gene TRBV5-4 combines with J gene TRBJ1-1; 9 bases are shared with TRBD1. V shed 4 bases, J shed 3 bases, and the junction held 1 base outside the gene matches. Germline-derived CDR1 and CDR2 are SGHNT and YYREEE (reference sequence). The CDR3 contains 13 residues.

Only a few counts were recorded for this clone. V gene TRBV11-2 combines with J gene TRBJ2-7; 8 bases agree with TRBD1. The V and J ends lost 5 bases and 2 bases, in that order; junction bases with no gene match: 8. The CDR3 covers 15 residues. Germline CDR1 is SGHAT and CDR2 is FQNNGV. CDR3 protein: CASSRGVRGPYEQYF. The CDR3, as DNA: TGTGCCAGCAGCCGCGGGGTCAGGGGGCCCTACGAGCAGTACTTC.

The V and J genes are TRBV9 and TRBJ1-2; perhaps TRBD1 as D (5 bases). Germline CDR1 SGDLS, CDR2 YYNGEE. CDR3 length: 16 amino acids. V dropped 0 bases and J dropped 6 bases, with 18 bases sitting between them. In DNA, the CDR3 is TGTGCCAGCAGCGTAGGGGGCAGGGCCCTAGGTAATGGCTACACCTTC. This sequence encodes CASSVGGRALGNGYTF.

The chain couples TRBV28 to TRBJ2-7, with 7 bases aligning to TRBD2. V lost 2 bases and J lost 4; bases outside the gene matches: 8. The CDR3 sequence is 15 residues long. Germline values: CDR1 MDHEN, CDR2 SYDVKM. The CDR3 is CASSLMSSGDYEQYF. CDR3 nucleotides: TGTGCCAGCAGTTTAATGTCCAGCGGGGATTACGAGCAGTACTTC.

The genes are TRBV7-8 and TRBJ1-2; 10 bases fit TRBD1. The junction had 11 bases not matched to a gene; V was cut back by 5 bases and J by 8 bases. This CDR3 is built from 15 residues. CDR1 is SGHVS, CDR2 FQNEAQ, per germline. The CDR3 region is CASSPNMDRGSGYTF. DNA of the CDR3: TGTGCCAGCAGCCCCAACATGGACAGGGGGTCAGGCTACACCTTC.

V gene TRBV28 combines with J gene TRBJ1-3; D is undetermined. Germline CDR1 reads MDHEN; CDR2 reads SYDVKM. Trimming removed 11 bases at V and 0 bases at J, with 11 bases between. This CDR3 spans 13 amino acids. CDR3 amino acids: CAVLGDSGNTIYF. The CDR3 DNA is TGTGCCGTTCTAGGCGACTCTGGAAACACCATATATTTT.

The chain couples TRBV7-7 to TRBJ2-7; 7 bases are shared with TRBD1. Trimming cost V 5 bases and J 3 bases; bases outside gene matches: 13. Germline CDR1 is SSHAT and CDR2 is FNYEAQ (reference sequence). The CDR3 extends over 16 amino acids. In DNA, the CDR3 is TGTGCCAGCAGCCCCCGACAGGGTTACCCCCTCTACGAGCAGTACTTC. Protein sequence: CASSPRQGYPLYEQYF.

The chain couples TRBV5-1 to TRBJ2-2; possible D gene TRBD1, 5 bases. The CDR3 runs 16 residues. Germline V gives CDR1 SGHRS, CDR2 YFSETQ. The V and J ends lost 0 bases and 0 bases respectively, with 9 bases between them. The CDR3 spells CASSLGAQANTGELFF. CDR3 sequence (DNA): TGCGCCAGCAGCTTGGGTGCACAGGCGAACACCGGGGAGCTGTTTTTT.

This chain links TRBV7-9 with TRBJ1-5; D gene unclear. V was shortened by 7 bases and J by 6 bases, with 13 bases between the two germline ends. Germline assignment: CDR1 SEHNR and CDR2 FQNEAQ (reference sequence). The CDR3 consists of 13 residues. CDR3 nucleotides: TGTGCCAGCACCCATAACGAGCGTCAGCCCCAGCATTTT. It is translated as CASTHNERQPQHF.

The rearrangement links TRBV10-3 to TRBJ2-3; possible D gene TRBD1, 6 bases. CDR1 is ENHRY, CDR2 SYGVKD, per germline. V was pared by 5 bases and J by 0 bases, with 9 bases between. This CDR3 has 14 residues. The CDR3 region is CAISLQGSTDTQYF. CDR3 sequence (DNA): TGTGCCATCAGTTTGCAGGGGAGCACAGATACGCAGTATTTT.

Points on this clone: At one of its ends the junction is not consistent with the germline gene, which may arise from a read error. This chain joins TRBV5-1 and TRBJ2-7; the match to TRBD2 covers 10 bases. The CDR3 consists of 15 residues. Germline CDR1 is SGHRS and CDR2 is YFSETQ. In DNA form, the CDR3 reads TGCGCCGGCAGCTTGGGTAGCGGGGGGACCTACGAGCAGTACTTC. This codes for CAGSLGSGGTYEQYF.

This clone was seen only once. V is TRBV6-5 and J is TRBJ1-1; 8 nucleotides line up with TRBD1. CDR1 and CDR2 from the germline V gene are MNHEY and SVGAGI. Germline trimming cut 2 bases from V and 5 bases from J; bases unmatched to any gene: 7. This CDR3 spans 15 amino acids. This CDR3 is CASSYESGGATEAFF. The CDR3 DNA follows: TGTGCCAGCAGTTACGAGTCAGGGGGCGCGACTGAAGCTTTCTTT.

This sequence joins TRBV15 and TRBJ1-2; 7 bases fit TRBD1. The CDR3 consists of 14 residues. Per the germline V gene, CDR1 is LNHNV and CDR2 is YYDKDF (reference sequence). V gave up 3 bases and J gave up 0 bases; unmatched junction bases: 1. CDR3: CATSRDRSNYGYTF. In nucleotides, the CDR3 is TGTGCCACCAGCAGGGACAGGTCTAACTATGGCTACACCTTC.

Remarks on this clone: Other nucleotide sequences in the sample specify the same CDR3. V gene TRBV5-1 combines with J gene TRBJ2-5; 9 bases line up with TRBD1. Germline CDR1 reads SGHRS; CDR2 reads YFSETQ. V gave up 0 bases and J gave up 3 bases; unmatched junction bases: 0. CDR3 size: 14 residues. Here the CDR3 DNA reads TGCGCCAGCAGCTTGGGACAGGGGGAAGAGACCCAGTACTTC. This encodes CASSLGQGEETQYF. Supplemented by reference TRBV5-1 and TRBJ2-5, the full variable domain reads KAGVTQTPRYLIKTRGQQVTLSCSPISGHRSVSWYQQTPGQGLQFLFEYFSETQRNKGNFPGRFSGRQFSNSRSEMNVSTLELGDSALYLCASSLGQGEETQYFGPGTRLLVL.

This clone was found once. The rearrangement joins TRBV28 to TRBJ1-5; 9 bases are a match to TRBD1. The CDR3 has 15 amino acids. V lost 3 bases and J lost 6; bases outside the gene matches: 6. Germline CDR1 is MDHEN and CDR2 is SYDVKM. The CDR3 nucleotides read TGTGCCAGCAGTTTTAGGGGACAGGGAATTCAGCCCCAGCATTTT. It specifies CASSFRGQGIQPQHF.

This chain links TRBV6-1 with TRBJ2-7; no firm D call. This CDR3 comprises 15 residues. Trimming stripped 3 bases from V and 0 bases from J, with 12 bases between. CDR1 is MNHNS, CDR2 SASEGT, per germline. CDR3 DNA sequence: TGTGCCAGCAGTGATTGGGCAGGTGGCTCCTACGAGCAGTACTTC. It specifies CASSDWAGGSYEQYF.

This clone was counted between two and nine times. The CDR3 reads CASSPPTGTSVQNIQYF. CDR3 DNA sequence: TGTGCCAGCAGCCCCCCTACCGGGACTAGCGTTCAAAACATTCAGTACTTC. The chain has TRBV7-9 and TRBJ2-4, with TRBD2 matching 10 bases. The CDR3 totals 17 residues. From germline, CDR1 is SEHNR and CDR2 FQNEAQ (reference sequence). V dropped 5 bases and J dropped 5; count of bases not matched to a gene: 12.

This clone has just a few counts. The genes are TRBV2 and TRBJ2-5, with D tentatively TRBD2 (5 bases). Trimming removed 7 bases at V and 3 bases at J, with 18 bases between. The CDR3 has 15 amino acids. CDR1 and CDR2 (germline): SNHLY, FYNNEI. CDR3 sequence: CASTPAVDFKETQYF. The CDR3 DNA reads as TGTGCCAGCACCCCGGCCGTGGACTTTAAAGAGACCCAGTACTTC. Full variable domain (remainder filled in from reference TRBV2 and TRBJ2-5): EPEVTQTPSHQVTQMGQEVILRCVPISNHLYFYWYRQILGQKVEFLVSFYNNEISEKSEIFDDQFSVERPDGSNFTLKIRSTKLEDSAMYFCASTPAVDFKETQYFGPGTRLLVL.